These 23 T cell receptor beta chains originate from one sample sequenced in a study of blood T cells in healthy people across ages. Primers used in a second PCR of roughly 7 to 11 cycles were a sample-barcoded 5' primer and a J-beta primer mix. One entry per CDR3 protein results from TCRdb running MiXCR on the 5' RACE reads. The sample shows roughly 1.9 million distinct CDR3 sequences, about 39% of them seen only once. Sequences were obtained from blood. Source of these receptors: a human donor in good health.

This clonotype was observed a handful of times. The V gene is TRBV29-1, the J gene TRBJ2-5; D possibly corresponds to TRBD2 (5 bases). TRBJ2-7 explains the end of the DNA better; the J call may be wrong. CDR1 is SQVTM, CDR2 ANQGSEA, per germline. This CDR3 has 18 residues. The CDR3 sequence: CSVEYVSGVGVGSYEQYF. The DNA for the CDR3 is TGCAGCGTTGAATATGTTTCCGGCGTCGGGGTAGGTTCCTACGAGCAGTACTTC.

This clonotype has a handful of counts. The chain uses TRBV2 and TRBJ2-7; D is uncertain. V lost 6 bases to trimming and J lost 5 bases, with 8 bases between them. Looked up from germline, CDR1 is SNHLY and CDR2 is FYNNEI. The CDR3 is 11 residues long. The CDR3, as DNA: TGTGCCAGCAGCCTCCATAACGAGCAGTACTTC. Translation: CASSLHNEQYF.

For this clonotype: The junction and the germline gene differ at one end; a read error may be behind it. This chain connects TRBV4-1 to TRBJ1-5, with a tentative D call TRBD1 (6 bases). This CDR3 is 16 amino acids long. Germline-derived CDR1 and CDR2 are MGHRA and YSYEKL. CDR3: CASSQGLTGWHQPRHF. In DNA, the CDR3 is TGCGCCAGCAGCCAAGGGTTAACAGGGTGGCATCAGCCCCGGCATTTT.

In regard to this clonotype: One end of the junction fails to match germline, which may point to a read error. V is TRBV12-3 or TRBV12-4 and J is TRBJ1-4; D remains ambiguous. The CDR3 has 14 residues. This CDR3 reads CASSPDRAYEKPFF. As DNA, the CDR3 is TGTGCCAGCAGTCCCGATCGGGCCTATGAAAAACCGTTTTTT.

The rearrangement links TRBV27 to TRBJ2-4; D is perhaps TRBD1 (6 bases). The J call may not be correct, given that the DNA end is closer to TRBJ2-7. The CDR3 length is 14 residues. Germline loops: CDR1 MNHEY, CDR2 SMNVEV (reference sequence). In nucleotides, the CDR3 is TGTGCCAGCAGTGGTTCAGGGGCGGCAAACGAGCAGTACTTC. Protein: CASSGSGAANEQYF.

The rearrangement joins TRBV29-1 to TRBJ1-1, with TRBD1 identical over 8 bases. Germline V CDR1 and CDR2: SQVTM, ANQGSEA. V was clipped by 6 bases and J by 1 base; unmatched bases: 7. CDR3 length: 14 residues. Here the CDR3 reads CSVFRTGQNTEAFF. CDR3 sequence (DNA): TGCAGCGTATTTCGGACAGGGCAGAACACTGAAGCTTTCTTT.

The chain couples TRBV4-3 to TRBJ2-4, with 9 bases that match TRBD2. The CDR3 runs 15 residues. CDR1 and CDR2 (germline): LGHNA, YSLEER. V shed 1 base and J 13 bases; nucleotides not matched to a gene: 11. The CDR3, as DNA: TGCGCCAGCAGCCAAGTAGAGGGCGGGGGGGGAGAGCAGTACTTC. Translating it yields CASSQVEGGGGEQYF.

In this sample, this clonotype turned up a few times. The V call is TRBV7-9, the J call TRBJ2-5, with a tentative D call TRBD2 (6 bases). Trimming pared 6 bases from V and 2 bases from J, leaving 19 bases between. The CDR3 has 16 residues. CDR1 SEHNR and CDR2 FQNEAQ come from the germline V gene (reference sequence). The CDR3 spells CASRARRDLSQETQYF. In DNA form, the CDR3 reads TGTGCCAGCAGAGCCCGCCGGGACTTAAGTCAAGAGACCCAGTACTTC.

The chain joins TRBV5-4 to TRBJ1-6, with D possibly being TRBD1 (5 bases). The germline V and J ends were trimmed by 4 bases and 7 bases, with 18 bases remaining between them. The V gene's germline CDR1 is SGHNT and CDR2 YYREEE (reference sequence). The CDR3 extends over 16 amino acids. Here the CDR3 DNA reads TGTGCCAGCAGCCGGGGACGGGAGGGTCCGAATTCACCCCTCCACTTT. This sequence encodes CASSRGREGPNSPLHF.

CDR3 protein: CASSWGLSTDTQYF. CDR3 DNA: TGTGCCAGCAGCTGGGGACTTTCTACAGATACGCAGTATTTT. V and J are TRBV2 and TRBJ2-3; maybe TRBD2 (6 bases). The CDR3 runs to 14 residues. Trimming cost V 6 bases and J 3 bases, with 13 bases left between them. Germline assignment: CDR1 SNHLY and CDR2 FYNNEI.

This clonotype was detected a few times. The chain is built from TRBV12-3 or TRBV12-4 and TRBJ2-5; D remains unclear. The CDR3 is made up of 13 amino acids. V lost 2 bases and J 5 bases, leaving 9 bases between the germline ends. The CDR3 coding sequence is TGTGCCAGCAGTTTAAATCCCTCGGAGACCCAGTACTTC. Translating it yields CASSLNPSETQYF.

In the case of this clonotype: This may stem from a read error, because a much larger clone lies one nucleotide away. The chain combines TRBV5-5 with TRBJ2-1; D not certain. The V and J ends lost 3 bases and 2 bases respectively, with 12 bases between them. Germline CDR1 SGHKS, CDR2 YYEKEE (reference sequence). The CDR3 runs 15 residues. The CDR3 nucleotides are TGTGCCAGCAGCTACGACCTCTCCGCCTACAATGAGCAGTTCTTC. Translating it yields CASSYDLSAYNEQFF.

The rearrangement uses TRBV27 and TRBJ2-7, with unresolved D. This CDR3 comprises 15 residues. Per the germline V gene, CDR1 is MNHEY and CDR2 is SMNVEV (reference sequence). Trimming took off 3 bases at V and 1 base at J, with 13 bases between the two ends. CDR3 region: CASSLLTDRSYEQYF. The CDR3 DNA reads as TGTGCCAGCAGTTTGCTGACGGACCGATCCTACGAGCAGTACTTC.

The chain links TRBV6-1 to TRBJ2-7, with TRBD1 matching 7 bases. The J call may be incorrect, as the DNA end agrees better with TRBJ2-4. This CDR3 has 15 residues. CDR1 is MNHNS, CDR2 SASEGT, per germline. CDR3 loop: CASSGGRQGQSIQYF. The CDR3, as DNA: TGTGCCAGCAGTGGGGGCCGACAGGGCCAAAGCATTCAGTACTTC.

This clonotype was counted a few times. The J gene is TRBJ1-1, the V gene TRBV10-3, with 11 positions matching TRBD1. CDR3 size: 18 residues. Trimming at V came to 6 bases and at J to 1 base, leaving 13 bases not matched to a gene. Germline CDR1 and CDR2: ENHRY and SYGVKD. Here the CDR3 reads CAISRTVGQGAGNTEAFF. DNA for the CDR3: TGTGCCATCAGCCGAACTGTTGGACAGGGGGCAGGGAACACTGAAGCTTTCTTT.

The V and J genes are TRBV7-2 and TRBJ1-4; a weak D match, TRBD1 (5 bases). The CDR3 runs 15 residues. The germline CDR1 and CDR2 sequences are SGHTA and FQGNSA. Trimming removed 1 base at V and 5 bases at J, with 11 bases between. The CDR3 coding sequence is TGTGCCAGCAGCTTAGGCGGTTACAGGAATGAAAAACTGTTTTTT. Its protein is CASSLGGYRNEKLFF.

CDR3 nucleotides: TGTGCCAGCAGCCAAGACCCCAGGGGGCGTATGGGAAACACCATATATTTT. Residues: CASSQDPRGRMGNTIYF. This chain connects TRBV4-2 to TRBJ1-3, with 8 bases lining up with TRBD1. After removal of 0 bases from V and 4 bases from J, the junction contained 8 bases not matched to a gene. This CDR3 is built from 17 residues. Germline loops: CDR1 LGHNA, CDR2 YNFKEQ.

The gene calls are TRBV28 and TRBJ1-3, with a tentative D call TRBD1 (5 bases). Germline V gives CDR1 MDHEN, CDR2 SYDVKM. V was shortened by 2 bases and J by 0 bases, with 11 bases between the two germline ends. This CDR3 contains 16 residues. The CDR3 sequence is CASSLLQGISGNTIYF. CDR3 DNA: TGTGCCAGCAGTTTACTCCAGGGTATCTCTGGAAACACCATATATTTT. Using reference TRBV28 and TRBJ1-3 for the parts outside the CDR3, the full variable domain is DVKVTQSSRYLVKRTGEKVFLECVQDMDHENMFWYRQDPGLGLRLIYFSYDVKMKEKGDIPEGYSVSREKKERFSLILESASTNQTSMYLCASSLLQGISGNTIYFGEGSWLTVV.

The J gene is TRBJ1-5, the V gene TRBV15; D gene unclear. V dropped 1 base and J dropped 6 bases, with 13 bases sitting between them. The CDR3 contains 15 residues. CDR1 and CDR2 (germline): LNHNV, YYDKDF (reference sequence). In nucleotides, the CDR3 is TGTGCCACCAGCAGAGGCGACACCGACTGTCAGCCCCAGCATTTT. Translated: CATSRGDTDCQPQHF.

This clonotype was seen only a few times. The rearrangement uses TRBV7-9 and TRBJ1-2; D perhaps matches TRBD1 (5 bases). CDR1 is SEHNR, CDR2 FQNEAQ, per germline (reference sequence). V shed 4 bases and J shed 3 bases, with 18 bases lying between them. The CDR3 totals 16 residues. CDR3 residues: CASSSVGEALYYGYTF. CDR3 DNA sequence: TGTGCCAGCAGCTCCGTAGGGGAGGCGCTCTACTATGGCTACACCTTC.

This clonotype came up a few times. In nucleotides, the CDR3 is TGTGCTAGTGCCCCGGCGGGGGTTGAAGCTTTCTTT. Translating gives CASAPAGVEAFF. The chain has TRBV12-5 and TRBJ1-1, with D possibly TRBD1 on 5 matching bases. Germline CDR1 and CDR2: LGHNT and FRNRAP. The CDR3 extends over 12 amino acids. The V end was cut by 7 bases, the J end by 7 bases, with 13 bases between.

The V call is TRBV5-1, the J call TRBJ2-7; D not certain. This CDR3 contains 15 residues. The V and J ends lost 0 bases and 5 bases respectively, with 15 bases between them. Looked up from germline, CDR1 is SGHRS and CDR2 is YFSETQ. CDR3 region: CASSLADPVSNEQYF. DNA of the CDR3: TGCGCCAGCAGCTTGGCCGACCCCGTATCGAACGAGCAGTACTTC.

This clonotype was observed a handful of times. The chain's CDR3 is CSAGFSYEQYF. The CDR3 nucleotides read TGCAGCGCCGGATTCTCCTACGAGCAGTACTTC. This chain connects TRBV29-1 to TRBJ2-7; no clear D gene. Germline CDR1 is SQVTM and CDR2 is ANQGSEA. V lost 7 bases and J 0 bases, leaving 7 bases between the germline ends. The CDR3 is made up of 11 amino acids.